The clone carrying this T cell receptor beta chain was recorded many times. No antigen is known for it. These data are taken from a study of breast tumors, draining lymph nodes, adjacent tissues. The CDR3 length is 13 residues. Per germline, CDR1 SGHDT and CDR2 YYEEEE. V was cut by 4 bases and J by 2 bases, with 10 bases left in between. TCRdb analysed the multiplex PCR reads with MiXCR anew, one entry per CDR3 protein. The sample records approximately 230,000 distinct CDR3 sequences, 34% being singletons. Overall study results and limits: Tumor T cell lymph node origin was a supported hypothesis, not proven. Luminal-like breast cancer showed significantly greater tumor-nontumor repertoire similarity than basal-like breast cancer did. Findings are consistent with lymph node origin and intratumoral expansion of most tumor T cells. Tumors had less TCR diversity than lymph nodes, more than nontumor tissue.

Breast cancer patients provided tissue from their axillary draining lymph nodes. The sequencing sample was made of axillary lymph node tissue. V gene TRBV5-6 combines with J gene TRBJ2-7, with D possibly matching TRBD2 (5 bases). The TCR originated in a female donor with breast cancer. Some clones in this sample may be carry-over from other donors' samples. The CDR3 spells CASSRGPAYEQYF. In DNA, the CDR3 is TGTGCCAGCAGCCGAGGGCCAGCCTACGAGCAGTACTTC. Based on the CDR3 plus reference TRBV5-6 and TRBJ2-7, the full variable domain is DAGVTQSPTHLIKTRGQQVTLRCSPKSGHDTVSWYQQALGQGPQFIFQYYEEEERQRGNFPDRFSGHQFPNYSSELNVNALLLGDSALYLCASSRGPAYEQYFGPGTRLTVT.